This T cell receptor beta chain was observed in a study of regulatory T cells in long-lasting Graves disease. Study at large: Over 5 years of antithyroid drugs plus positive TSH receptor antibodies defined persistent Graves' disease.

The sample's time point: persistent/refractory GD, antithyroid drugs over 5 years with positive TRAb. PBMC RNA was the source of the TCR library. One endocrinology department in Xi'an, China, was where patients came from. The table lists this clonotype with many counts. Libraries of TCR beta came from iRepertoire HTBI primers plus Arm-PCR of CDR3 regions. MiXCR, run by TCRdb on the multiplex PCR reads, gives a single entry per CDR3 protein. The data show about 660,000 distinct CDR3 sequences, with approximately 31% seen just once and about two fifths held by the top ten. Unmatched junction bases numbered 4, after V lost 6 bases and J lost 5 bases. This CDR3 is 13 amino acids long.

The specimen was peripheral blood mononuclear cells (PBMCs), collected when the disease was refractory, from a patient treated with antithyroid drugs. This sequence was found in a female donor with Graves disease. The J gene is TRBJ1-2, the V gene TRBV12-3 or TRBV12-4; 9 bases are a match to TRBD1. CDR3 in DNA: TGTGCCAGCAGAGGGACAGGGACATATGGCTACACCTTC. This encodes CASRGTGTYGYTF.